Following are 18 T cell receptor beta chains from one sample sequenced in a study of blood T cell repertoires in COVID-19. TCRdb's table, derived via immunoSEQ multiplex PCR, lists solely in-frame clones and lacks some. The data show around 210,000 clones, 85% seen once. Sequencing used peripheral blood. Receptor source: a man aged 55 to 70 with COVID-19, enrolled during active disease.

V usage is TRBV9 and J usage is TRBJ1-1; TRBD1 agrees at 8 bases. V lost 4 bases, J lost 0 bases, and 8 bases stayed unmatched. Germline loops: CDR1 SGDLS, CDR2 YYNGEE. The CDR3 loop spans 16 amino acids. This chain's CDR3 is CASSTRTGPLNTEAFF. CDR3 DNA: TGTGCCAGCAGCACCCGGACAGGGCCCTTGAACACTGAAGCTTTCTTT.

The gene calls are TRBV7-9 and TRBJ2-2; D is undetermined. V was cut by 2 bases and J by 1 base, with 8 bases left in between. The CDR3 covers 15 residues. CDR1 SEHNR and CDR2 FQNEAQ come from the germline V gene (reference sequence). CDR3 in amino acids: CASSLSERNTGELFF. The CDR3 DNA reads as TGTGCCAGCAGCTTATCTGAGCGGAACACCGGGGAGCTGTTTTTT.

The chain joins TRBV6-5 to TRBJ2-7, with 9 bases fitting TRBD2. Looked up from germline, CDR1 is MNHEY and CDR2 is SVGAGI. This CDR3 has 14 residues. Trimming took 4 bases from V and 5 from J; bases not matched to a gene: 6. The CDR3 spells CASSLAGAPDEQYF. The CDR3 DNA reads as TGTGCCAGCAGTTTAGCGGGGGCGCCTGACGAGCAGTACTTC.

V usage is TRBV27 and J usage is TRBJ2-1; maybe TRBD1 (5 bases). There are 14 residues in the CDR3. CDR1 is MNHEY and CDR2 is SMNVEV in the germline V gene (reference sequence). The germline V and J ends were trimmed by 0 bases and 5 bases, with 8 bases remaining between them. CDR3 DNA sequence: TGTGCCAGCAGTTTATCCAGGGTTAACAATGAGCAGTTCTTC. Protein product: CASSLSRVNNEQFF.

The chain is built from TRBV10-3 and TRBJ2-6; D is perhaps TRBD1 (5 bases). The CDR3 extends over 16 amino acids. The germline V gene has CDR1 ENHRY and CDR2 SYGVKD. Trimming removed 7 bases at V and 1 base at J, with 14 bases between. CDR3 in DNA: TGTGCCATCACCCAAACCCAGGGATCTGGGGCCAACGTCCTGACTTTC. It codes for CAITQTQGSGANVLTF.

This sequence joins TRBV6-5 and TRBJ1-2; 7 bases map to TRBD1. J lost 3 bases, V lost 0 bases, and 1 base had no gene match. The CDR3 loop spans 14 amino acids. Germline V gene data show CDR1 as MNHEY and CDR2 as SVGAGI. In DNA form, the CDR3 reads TGTGCCAGCAGTTACTCCAGGGGGGACTATGGCTACACCTTC. It encodes CASSYSRGDYGYTF.

V gene TRBV19 combines with J gene TRBJ2-7, with 7 bases matching TRBD2. The germline gives CDR1 LNHDA, CDR2 SQIVND (reference sequence). J lost 2 bases, V lost 6 bases, and 13 bases had no gene match. The CDR3 has 16 residues. In DNA form, the CDR3 reads TGTGCCAGTAGCCCGGGGGGTCGGAGGCCGACCTACGAGCAGTACTTC. It encodes CASSPGGRRPTYEQYF.

The sample holds a few counts of this clone. The J gene is TRBJ1-5, the V gene TRBV30, with TRBD1 matching over 9 bases. The CDR3 contains 17 residues. J lost 0 bases, V lost 5 bases, and 11 bases had no gene match. CDR1 and CDR2 (germline): GTSNPN, SVGIG (reference sequence). CDR3 region: CAWGSPGTGFSNQPQHF. The CDR3 nucleotides read TGTGCCTGGGGGTCTCCAGGGACAGGGTTTAGCAATCAGCCCCAGCATTTT.

The rearrangement uses TRBV5-5 and TRBJ1-6; D gene unclear. CDR3 length equals 14 residues. Germline-derived CDR1 and CDR2 are SGHKS and YYEKEE (reference sequence). V was cut by 2 bases and J by 14 bases, with 17 bases left in between. The CDR3 coding sequence is TGTGCCAGCAGCTTTGGGCAGGACTTCCTGACCCTCCACTTT. Amino acids: CASSFGQDFLTLHF.

This chain joins TRBV18 and TRBJ1-5; no firm D call. The CDR3 contains 14 residues. V lost 2 bases to trimming and J lost 2 bases, with 7 bases between them. Germline CDR1 reads KGHSH; CDR2 reads LQKENI. CDR3 sequence (DNA): TGTGCCAGCTCACCAAACCAGGGCAATCAGCCCCAGCATTTT. As protein: CASSPNQGNQPQHF.

The CDR3 loop reads CASGDEREWETQYF. In DNA form, the CDR3 reads TGTGCCAGCGGGGACGAGCGGGAGTGGGAGACCCAGTACTTC. The chain carries TRBV11-2 and TRBJ2-5, with TRBD2 matching over 8 bases. Losses at the gene ends were 8 bases for V and 5 bases for J; bases not matched to a gene: 10. Germline V gene data show CDR1 as SGHAT and CDR2 as FQNNGV. The CDR3 totals 14 residues.

The sample holds one count of this clone. A read error may account for a junction end that differs from germline. The V and J genes are TRBV7-9 and TRBJ2-7; D is perhaps TRBD2 (6 bases). CDR3 length: 12 residues. From germline, CDR1 is SEHNR and CDR2 FQNEAQ (reference sequence). CDR3 DNA sequence: TGTGCCAGCAGCTTAGCAGCCGGCGGGATGCACTTC. This encodes CASSLAAGGMHF.

The chain couples TRBV6-5 to TRBJ1-5; 11 bases line up with TRBD1. V trimming: 6 bases; J trimming: 4 bases; junction bases outside the gene matches: 2. The CDR3 covers 14 residues. Germline values: CDR1 MNHEY, CDR2 SVGAGI. DNA for the CDR3: TGTGCCAGCAGGGGACAGGGGGATAATCAGCCCCAGCATTTT. Translation gives CASRGQGDNQPQHF.

The chain couples TRBV6-5 to TRBJ1-1; no definite D call. The ends were cut back, 1 base at V and 3 bases at J, with 12 bases in the middle. The V gene's germline CDR1 is MNHEY and CDR2 SVGAGI. This CDR3 spans 15 amino acids. The CDR3 DNA reads as TGTGCCAGCAGTTACTTCGCCATTTCGGACACTGAAGCTTTCTTT. Translation gives CASSYFAISDTEAFF.

This chain joins TRBV6-6 and TRBJ1-2, with D possibly being TRBD1 (5 bases). The CDR3 is 15 residues long. Germline CDR1 is MNHNY and CDR2 is SVGAGI (reference sequence). Trimming removed 2 bases at V and 0 bases at J, with 10 bases between. The CDR3 nucleotides read TGTGCCAGCAGTTACGGGACTCTAGCTAACTATGGCTACACCTTC. Translating it yields CASSYGTLANYGYTF.

V and J are TRBV19 and TRBJ2-1; D perhaps matches TRBD1 (6 bases). The V and J ends lost 4 bases and 9 bases respectively, with 10 bases between them. The CDR3 is made up of 12 amino acids. Germline V gene sequence: CDR1 LNHDA, CDR2 SQIVND (reference sequence). In DNA, the CDR3 is TGTGCCAGTAGTAGCCAGGGGCCTGAGCAGTTCTTC. As protein: CASSSQGPEQFF.

This sequence joins TRBV15 and TRBJ2-1, with 9 bases that match TRBD1. The germline CDR1 and CDR2 sequences are LNHNV and YYDKDF (reference sequence). The length of the CDR3 is 15 residues. Trimming at V came to 0 bases and at J to 8 bases, leaving 5 bases not matched to a gene. DNA for the CDR3: TGTGCCACCAGCAGAGATCCGGGACAGGGTTATGAGCAGTTCTTC. It specifies CATSRDPGQGYEQFF.

The chain links TRBV2 to TRBJ1-1, with D unclear. V was cut by 6 bases and J by 6 bases, with 8 bases left in between. The CDR3 totals 11 residues. Germline V gene data show CDR1 as SNHLY and CDR2 as FYNNEI. CDR3 loop: CASRLSAEAFF. In DNA form, the CDR3 reads TGTGCCAGCAGACTCAGCGCTGAAGCTTTCTTT. Full variable domain (outside the CDR3, taken from reference TRBV2 and TRBJ1-1): EPEVTQTPSHQVTQMGQEVILRCVPISNHLYFYWYRQILGQKVEFLVSFYNNEISEKSEIFDDQFSVERPDGSNFTLKIRSTKLEDSAMYFCASRLSAEAFFGQGTRLTVV.